This entry is about one TCR beta chain. Germline trimming cut 2 bases from V and 8 bases from J; bases unmatched to any gene: 17. Germline V gene data show CDR1 as WSHSY and CDR2 as SAAADI. The CDR3 runs 17 residues. RNA transcripts were the source from which TCR beta CDR3 regions were amplified. HTBI primers served in a first-round RT-PCR, which a second-round multiplex PCR followed. TCRdb reprocessed the multiplex PCR reads via MiXCR and lists one record per CDR3 protein. The sample lists approximately 1.2 million distinct CDR3 sequences; about 40% were seen once. This specimen comes from a study of Graves' ophthalmopathy and Graves' hyperthyroidism.

Sequencing used peripheral blood or thyroid tissue (not recorded which). The receptor was derived from an adult man with Graves' hyperthyroidism. The chain has TRBV10-2 and TRBJ2-7; TRBD2 matches 8 bases. The CDR3 spells CASSEHTRSGGNTKQYF. In nucleotides, the CDR3 is TGCGCCAGCAGTGAGCACACCCGGAGCGGGGGAAATACCAAGCAGTACTTC.